This T cell receptor beta chain was obtained from a study of blood T cell repertoires in COVID-19. Overall study context: Acute and convalescent COVID-19 samples came from the United States, Italy and Spain. The cDNA or gDNA used as material had been derived from T cells, B-cell-depleted T cells, or PBMCs.

Per the authors' pipeline: Amplification with reference gene primers provided the estimates of nucleated cell counts. The table came from immunoSEQ multiplex PCR; TCRdb's copy has only in-frame clones and leaves some out. D and trimming were read from the DNA, whereas the V and J calls and clone size are those reported in that table. This sample carries over 150,000 clones, roughly 86% of them seen once, and the ten largest clones take roughly 7%. Input material: peripheral blood. The receptor comes from a man between 50 and 59 years old with active or convalescent COVID-19.

CDR3 sequence (DNA): TGTGCCAGCAGTGAAGCGGACAGGGTAAATGAGCAGTTCTTC. Translating gives CASSEADRVNEQFF. The V and J genes are TRBV6-1 and TRBJ2-1; TRBD1 agrees at 8 bases. The junction had 2 bases not matched to a gene; V was cut back by 0 bases and J by 7 bases. Germline V gives CDR1 MNHNS, CDR2 SASEGT. The CDR3 is 14 residues long.